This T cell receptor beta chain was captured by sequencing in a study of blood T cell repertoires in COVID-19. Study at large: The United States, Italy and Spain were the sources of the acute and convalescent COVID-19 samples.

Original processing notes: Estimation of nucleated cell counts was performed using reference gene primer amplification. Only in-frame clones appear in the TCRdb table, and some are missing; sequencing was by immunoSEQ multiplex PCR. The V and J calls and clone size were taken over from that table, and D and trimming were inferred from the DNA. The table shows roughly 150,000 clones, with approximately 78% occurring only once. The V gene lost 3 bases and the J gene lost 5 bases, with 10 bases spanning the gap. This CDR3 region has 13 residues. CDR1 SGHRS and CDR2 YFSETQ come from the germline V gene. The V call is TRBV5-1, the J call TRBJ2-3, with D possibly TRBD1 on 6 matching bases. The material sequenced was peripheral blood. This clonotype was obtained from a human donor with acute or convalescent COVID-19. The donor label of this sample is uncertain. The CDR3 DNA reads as TGCGCCAGCAGCTGGAACAGGGAAGATACGCAGTATTTT. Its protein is CASSWNREDTQYF. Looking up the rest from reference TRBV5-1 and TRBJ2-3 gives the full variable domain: KAGVTQTPRYLIKTRGQQVTLSCSPISGHRSVSWYQQTPGQGLQFLFEYFSETQRNKGNFPGRFSGRQFSNSRSEMNVSTLELGDSALYLCASSWNREDTQYFGPGTRLTVL.